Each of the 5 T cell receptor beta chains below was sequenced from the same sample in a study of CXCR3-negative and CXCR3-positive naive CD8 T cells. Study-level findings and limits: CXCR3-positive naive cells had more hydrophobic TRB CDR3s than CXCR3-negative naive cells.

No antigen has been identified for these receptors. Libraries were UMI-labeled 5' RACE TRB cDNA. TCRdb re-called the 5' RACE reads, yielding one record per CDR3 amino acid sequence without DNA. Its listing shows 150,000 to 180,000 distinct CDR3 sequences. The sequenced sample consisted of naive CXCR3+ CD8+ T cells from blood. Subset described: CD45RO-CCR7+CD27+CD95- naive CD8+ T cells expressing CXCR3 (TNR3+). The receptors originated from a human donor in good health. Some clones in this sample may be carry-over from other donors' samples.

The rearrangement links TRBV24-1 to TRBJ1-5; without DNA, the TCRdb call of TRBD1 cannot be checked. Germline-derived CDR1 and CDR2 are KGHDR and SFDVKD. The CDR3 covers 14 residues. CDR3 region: CATSDTRDSQPQHF.

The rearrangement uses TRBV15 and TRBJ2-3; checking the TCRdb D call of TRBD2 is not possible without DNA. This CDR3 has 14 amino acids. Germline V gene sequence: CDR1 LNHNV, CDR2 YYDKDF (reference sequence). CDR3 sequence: CASSKEVDTDTQYF.

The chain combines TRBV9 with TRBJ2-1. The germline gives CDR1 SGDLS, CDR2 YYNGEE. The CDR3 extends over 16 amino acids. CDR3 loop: CASSVAAVPTYNEQFF.

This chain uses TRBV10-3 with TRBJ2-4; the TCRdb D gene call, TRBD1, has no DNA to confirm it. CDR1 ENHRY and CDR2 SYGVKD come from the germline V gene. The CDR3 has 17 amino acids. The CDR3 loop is CAISESKQGGLENIQYF.

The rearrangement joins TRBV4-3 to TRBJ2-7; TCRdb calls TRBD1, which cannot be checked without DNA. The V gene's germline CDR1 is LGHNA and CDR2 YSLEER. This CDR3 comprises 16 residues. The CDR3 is CASSPVWGSSVDEQYF.